The clone carrying this T cell receptor beta chain was seen a single time. The antigen remains undetermined. The CDR3 consists of 15 residues. The V gene lost 6 bases and the J gene lost 4 bases, with 16 bases spanning the gap. Germline loops: CDR1 MDHEN, CDR2 SYDVKM. The table came from immunoSEQ multiplex PCR; TCRdb's copy has only in-frame clones and leaves some out. The sample contains approximately 11,000 clones, approximately 90% of which appear only once. The data originate from a study of Tregs in tolerant kidney transplant recipients. The study, taken as a whole, reports: Some patients' samples used different primers over time, so nucleotide sequences weren't comparable.

The sequencing used Tregs from blood cultured with allogeneic cells, collected before the transplant. This chain connects TRBV28 to TRBJ1-5, with D perhaps matching TRBD1 (5 bases). The sequence was obtained from a human patient who received a combined kidney and bone marrow transplant. DNA for the CDR3: TGTGCCAGCAGGACTACAGGCGAAAAGAATCAGCCCCAGCATTTT. Its translation: CASRTTGEKNQPQHF.